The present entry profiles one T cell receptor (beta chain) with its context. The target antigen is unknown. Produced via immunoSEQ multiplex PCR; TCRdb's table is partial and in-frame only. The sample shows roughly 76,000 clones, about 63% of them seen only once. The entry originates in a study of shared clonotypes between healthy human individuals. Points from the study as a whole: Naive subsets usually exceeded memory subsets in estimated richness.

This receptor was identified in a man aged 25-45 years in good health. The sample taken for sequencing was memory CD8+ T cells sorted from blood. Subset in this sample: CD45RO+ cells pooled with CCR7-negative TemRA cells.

The CDR3 loop is CASSSRGGSTSGRALSYNEQFF. CDR3 DNA: TGTGCCAGCAGCTCCAGGGGGGGGTCGACTAGCGGGAGGGCCCTCTCCTACAATGAGCAGTTCTTC. This chain uses TRBV7-6 with TRBJ2-1; 14 bases fit TRBD2. Germline CDR1 SGHVS, CDR2 FNYEAQ. The CDR3 runs 22 residues. The V segment lost 4 bases and the J segment 0 bases; nucleotides outside the gene matches: 17.